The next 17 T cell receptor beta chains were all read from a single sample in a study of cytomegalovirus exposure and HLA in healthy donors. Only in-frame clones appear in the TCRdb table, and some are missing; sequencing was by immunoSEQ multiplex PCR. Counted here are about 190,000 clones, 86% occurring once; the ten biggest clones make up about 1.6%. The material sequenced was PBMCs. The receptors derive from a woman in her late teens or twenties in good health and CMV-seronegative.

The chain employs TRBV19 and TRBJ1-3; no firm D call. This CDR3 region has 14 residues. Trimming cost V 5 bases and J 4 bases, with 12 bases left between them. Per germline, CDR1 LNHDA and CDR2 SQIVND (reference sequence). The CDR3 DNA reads TGTGCCAGTAGTCCCCTGATCGCGGGAAACACCATATATTTT. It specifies CASSPLIAGNTIYF.

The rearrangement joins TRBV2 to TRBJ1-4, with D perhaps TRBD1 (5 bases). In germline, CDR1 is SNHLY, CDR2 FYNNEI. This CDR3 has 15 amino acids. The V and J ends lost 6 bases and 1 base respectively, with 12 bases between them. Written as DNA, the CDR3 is TGTGCCAGCAGCCCCGACGGGGGAACTAATGAAAAACTGTTTTTT. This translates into CASSPDGGTNEKLFF.

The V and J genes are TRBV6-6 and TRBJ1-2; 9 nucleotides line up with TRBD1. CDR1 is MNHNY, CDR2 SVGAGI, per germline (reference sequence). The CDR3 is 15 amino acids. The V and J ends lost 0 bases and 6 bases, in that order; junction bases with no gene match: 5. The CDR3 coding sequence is TGTGCCAGCAGTTACTCGCTCGACAGGGGGGATGGCTACACCTTC. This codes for CASSYSLDRGDGYTF.

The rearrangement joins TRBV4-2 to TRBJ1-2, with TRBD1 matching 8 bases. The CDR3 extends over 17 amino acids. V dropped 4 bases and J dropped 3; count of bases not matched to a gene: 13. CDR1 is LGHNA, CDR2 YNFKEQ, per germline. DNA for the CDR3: TGTGCCAGCAGCCCTCGGACAGGGAAAGTCCAAGACTATGGCTACACCTTC. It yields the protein CASSPRTGKVQDYGYTF.

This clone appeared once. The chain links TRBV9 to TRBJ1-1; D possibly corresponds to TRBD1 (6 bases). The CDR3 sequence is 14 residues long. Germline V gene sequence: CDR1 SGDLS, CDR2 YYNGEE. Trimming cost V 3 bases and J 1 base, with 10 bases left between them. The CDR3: CASSAQTGNTEAFF. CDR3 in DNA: TGTGCCAGCAGCGCTCAGACAGGGAACACTGAAGCTTTCTTT. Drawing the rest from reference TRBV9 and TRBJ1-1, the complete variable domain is DSGVTQTPKHLITATGQRVTLRCSPRSGDLSVYWYQQSLDQGLQFLIQYYNGEERAKGNILERFSAQQFPDLHSELNLSSLELGDSALYFCASSAQTGNTEAFFGQGTRLTVV.

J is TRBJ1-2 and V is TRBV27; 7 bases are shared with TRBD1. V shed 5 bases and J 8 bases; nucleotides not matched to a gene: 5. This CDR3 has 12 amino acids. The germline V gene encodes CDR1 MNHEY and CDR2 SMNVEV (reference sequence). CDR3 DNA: TGTGCCAGCAGTCCCCGACAGGGCGGCTACACCTTC. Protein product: CASSPRQGGYTF.

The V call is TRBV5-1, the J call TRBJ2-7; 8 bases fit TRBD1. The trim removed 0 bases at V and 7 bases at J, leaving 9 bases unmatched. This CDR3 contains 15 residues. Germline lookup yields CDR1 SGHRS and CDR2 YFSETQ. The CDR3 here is CASSLASETGEEQYF. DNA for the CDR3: TGCGCCAGCAGCTTGGCTAGTGAGACAGGGGAAGAGCAGTACTTC.

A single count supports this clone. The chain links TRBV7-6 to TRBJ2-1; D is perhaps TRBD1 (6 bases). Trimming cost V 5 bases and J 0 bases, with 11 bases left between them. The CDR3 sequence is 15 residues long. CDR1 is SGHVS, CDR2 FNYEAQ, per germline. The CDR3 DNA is TGTGCCAGCAGCAAGGACAGTAGCTCCTACAATGAGCAGTTCTTC. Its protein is CASSKDSSSYNEQFF.

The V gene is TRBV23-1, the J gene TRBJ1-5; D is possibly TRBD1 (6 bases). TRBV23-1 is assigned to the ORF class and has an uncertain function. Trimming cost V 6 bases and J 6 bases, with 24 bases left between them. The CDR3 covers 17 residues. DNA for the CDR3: TGCGCCAGCAGCCCCGGACAGCACCGGGGGGCAAGTCAGCCCCAGCATTTT. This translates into CASSPGQHRGASQPQHF.

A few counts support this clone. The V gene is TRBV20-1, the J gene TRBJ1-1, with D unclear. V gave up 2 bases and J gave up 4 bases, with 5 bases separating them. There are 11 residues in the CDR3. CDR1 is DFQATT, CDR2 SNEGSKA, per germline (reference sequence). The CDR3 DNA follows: TGCAGTGCTAGATTTAGCACTGAAGCTTTCTTT. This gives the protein CSARFSTEAFF.

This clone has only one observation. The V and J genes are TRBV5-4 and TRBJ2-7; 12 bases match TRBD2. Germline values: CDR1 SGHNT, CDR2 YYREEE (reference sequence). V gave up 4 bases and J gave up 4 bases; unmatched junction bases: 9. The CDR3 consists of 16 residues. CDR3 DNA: TGTGCCAGCAGCCCCTACCCCGGGACTAGCGGGTACGAGCAGTACTTC. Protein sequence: CASSPYPGTSGYEQYF.

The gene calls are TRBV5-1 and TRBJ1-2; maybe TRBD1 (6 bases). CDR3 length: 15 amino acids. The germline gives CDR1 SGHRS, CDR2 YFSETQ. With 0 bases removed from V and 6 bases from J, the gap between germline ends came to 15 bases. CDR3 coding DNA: TGCGCCAGCAGCTTGGGTCACAGGGCGGGAGATGGCTACACCTTC. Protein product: CASSLGHRAGDGYTF.

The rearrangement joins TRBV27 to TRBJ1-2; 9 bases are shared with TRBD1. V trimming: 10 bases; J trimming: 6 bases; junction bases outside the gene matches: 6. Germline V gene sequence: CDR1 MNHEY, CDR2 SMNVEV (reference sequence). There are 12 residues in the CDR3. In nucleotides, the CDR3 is TGTGCCACTCGAACAGGGGGCGATGGCTACACCTTC. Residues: CATRTGGDGYTF.

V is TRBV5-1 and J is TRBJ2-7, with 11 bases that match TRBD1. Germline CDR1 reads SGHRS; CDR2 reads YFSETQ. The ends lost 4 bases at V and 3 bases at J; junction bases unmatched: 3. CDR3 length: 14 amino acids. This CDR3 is CASSPDRGRYEQYF. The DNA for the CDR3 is TGCGCCAGCAGCCCGGACAGGGGGCGCTACGAGCAGTACTTC.

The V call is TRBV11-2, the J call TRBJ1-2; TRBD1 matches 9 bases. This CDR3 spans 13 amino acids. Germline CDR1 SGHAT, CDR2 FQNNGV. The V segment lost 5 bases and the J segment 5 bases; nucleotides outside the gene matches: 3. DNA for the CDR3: TGTGCCAGCAGCGGGACAGGGCATTATGGCTACACCTTC. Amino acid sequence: CASSGTGHYGYTF.

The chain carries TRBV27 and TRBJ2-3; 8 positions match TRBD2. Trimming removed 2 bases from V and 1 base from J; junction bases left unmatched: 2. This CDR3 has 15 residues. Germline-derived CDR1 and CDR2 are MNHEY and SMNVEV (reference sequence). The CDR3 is CASSLGAGGTDTQYF. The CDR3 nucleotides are TGTGCCAGCAGTTTAGGAGCGGGGGGCACAGATACGCAGTATTTT.

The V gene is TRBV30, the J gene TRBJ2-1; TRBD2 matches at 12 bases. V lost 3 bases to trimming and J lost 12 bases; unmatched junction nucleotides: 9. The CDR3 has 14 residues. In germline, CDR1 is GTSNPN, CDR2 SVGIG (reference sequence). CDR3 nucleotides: TGTGCCTGGAGGGGACTAGCGGGCCTTATTGGGCAGTTCTTC. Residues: CAWRGLAGLIGQFF.